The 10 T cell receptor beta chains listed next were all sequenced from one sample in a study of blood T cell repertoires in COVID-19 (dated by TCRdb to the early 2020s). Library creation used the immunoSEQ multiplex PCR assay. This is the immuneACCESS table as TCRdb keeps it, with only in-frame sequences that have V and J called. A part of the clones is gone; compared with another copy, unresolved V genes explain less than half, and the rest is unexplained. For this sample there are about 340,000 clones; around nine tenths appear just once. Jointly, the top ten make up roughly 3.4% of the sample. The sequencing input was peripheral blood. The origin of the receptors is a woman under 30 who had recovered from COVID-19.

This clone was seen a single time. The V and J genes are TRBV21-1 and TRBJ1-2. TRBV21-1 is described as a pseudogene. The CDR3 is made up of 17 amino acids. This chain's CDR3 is CASSKARGRGRRGGYTF. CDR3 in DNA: TGTGCCAGCAGCAAAGCGCGGGGTCGAGGCCGCCGGGGTGGCTACACCTTC.

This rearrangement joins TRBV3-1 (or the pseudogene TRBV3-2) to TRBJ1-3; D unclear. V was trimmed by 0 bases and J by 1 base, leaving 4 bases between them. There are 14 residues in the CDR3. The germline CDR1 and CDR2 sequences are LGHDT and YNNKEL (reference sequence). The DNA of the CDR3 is TGTGCCAGCAGCCAAGATCTTTCTGGAAACACCATATATTTT. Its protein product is CASSQDLSGNTIYF.

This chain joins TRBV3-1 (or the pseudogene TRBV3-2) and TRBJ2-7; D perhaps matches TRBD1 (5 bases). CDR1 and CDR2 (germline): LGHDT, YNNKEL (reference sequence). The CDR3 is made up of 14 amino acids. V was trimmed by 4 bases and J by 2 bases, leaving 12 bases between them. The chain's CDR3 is CASSLSQVPYEQYV. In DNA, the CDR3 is TGTGCCAGCAGCCTTTCACAGGTACCCTACGAGCAGTACGTC.

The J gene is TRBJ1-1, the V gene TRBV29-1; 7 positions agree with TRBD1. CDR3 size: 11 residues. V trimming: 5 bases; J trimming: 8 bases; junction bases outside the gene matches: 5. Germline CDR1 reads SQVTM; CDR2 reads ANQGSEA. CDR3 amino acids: CSVKMDREAFF. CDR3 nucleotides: TGCAGCGTTAAAATGGACAGGGAAGCTTTCTTT.

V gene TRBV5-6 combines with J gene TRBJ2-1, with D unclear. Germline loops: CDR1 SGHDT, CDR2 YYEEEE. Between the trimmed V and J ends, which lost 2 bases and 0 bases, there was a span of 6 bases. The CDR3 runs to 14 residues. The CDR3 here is CASSFMSSYNEQFF. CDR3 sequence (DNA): TGTGCCAGCAGCTTTATGAGCTCCTACAATGAGCAGTTCTTC. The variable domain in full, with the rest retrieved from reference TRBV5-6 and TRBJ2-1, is DAGVTQSPTHLIKTRGQQVTLRCSPKSGHDTVSWYQQALGQGPQFIFQYYEEEERQRGNFPDRFSGHQFPNYSSELNVNALLLGDSALYLCASSFMSSYNEQFFGPGTRLTVL.

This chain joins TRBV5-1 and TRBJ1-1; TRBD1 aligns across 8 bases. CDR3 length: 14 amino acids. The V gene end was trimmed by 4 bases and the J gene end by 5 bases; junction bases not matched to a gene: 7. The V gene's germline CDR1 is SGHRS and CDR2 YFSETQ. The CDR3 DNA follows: TGCGCCAGCAGCCTGGACAGGGCTGAGACTGAAGCTTTCTTT. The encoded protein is CASSLDRAETEAFF.

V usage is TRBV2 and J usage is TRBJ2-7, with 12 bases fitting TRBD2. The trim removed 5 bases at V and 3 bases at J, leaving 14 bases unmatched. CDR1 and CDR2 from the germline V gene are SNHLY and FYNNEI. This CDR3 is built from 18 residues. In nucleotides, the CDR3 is TGTGCCAGCAGTCCGCTAGCGGGAGGGCCTAAGGGCAACTACGAGCAGTACGTC. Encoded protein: CASSPLAGGPKGNYEQYV.

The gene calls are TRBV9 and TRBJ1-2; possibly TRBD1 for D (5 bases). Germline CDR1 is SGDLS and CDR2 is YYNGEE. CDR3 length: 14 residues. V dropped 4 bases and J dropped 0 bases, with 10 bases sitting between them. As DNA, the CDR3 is TGTGCCAGCAGCCAAGACAGCTCTAACTATGGCTACACCTTC. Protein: CASSQDSSNYGYTF.

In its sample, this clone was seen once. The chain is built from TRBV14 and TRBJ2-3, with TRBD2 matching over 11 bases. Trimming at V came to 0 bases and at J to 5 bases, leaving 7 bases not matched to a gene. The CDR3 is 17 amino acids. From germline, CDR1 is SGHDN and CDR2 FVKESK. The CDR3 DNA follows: TGTGCCAGCAGCCAAGACAATCGGCTAGCGGGAGGAGATACGCAGTATTTT. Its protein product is CASSQDNRLAGGDTQYF.

Written as DNA, the CDR3 is TGTGCCAGCAGTCCGTGGGGGGGGCCTACTTACAATGAGCAGTTCTTC. Translated, it gives CASSPWGGPTYNEQFF. The chain is built from TRBV27 and TRBJ2-1; D is perhaps TRBD2 (7 bases). Germline CDR1 reads MNHEY; CDR2 reads SMNVEV (reference sequence). V was cut by 5 bases and J by 4 bases, with 18 bases left in between. The CDR3 has 16 amino acids.